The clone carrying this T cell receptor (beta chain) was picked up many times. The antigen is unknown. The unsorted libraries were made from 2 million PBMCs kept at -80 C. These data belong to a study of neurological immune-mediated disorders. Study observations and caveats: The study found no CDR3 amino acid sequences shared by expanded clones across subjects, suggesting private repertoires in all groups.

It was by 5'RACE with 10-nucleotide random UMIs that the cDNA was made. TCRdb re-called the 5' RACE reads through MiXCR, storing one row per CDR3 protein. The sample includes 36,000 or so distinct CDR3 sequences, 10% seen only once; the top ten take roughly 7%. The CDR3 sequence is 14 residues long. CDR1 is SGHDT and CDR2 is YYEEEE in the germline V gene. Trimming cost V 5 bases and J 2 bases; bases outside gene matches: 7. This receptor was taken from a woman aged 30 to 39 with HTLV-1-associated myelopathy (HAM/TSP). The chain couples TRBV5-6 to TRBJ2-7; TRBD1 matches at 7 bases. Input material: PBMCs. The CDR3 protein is CASRRRGRTYEQYF. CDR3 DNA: TGTGCCAGCAGGCGAAGGGGGCGGACCTACGAGCAGTACTTC.